This T cell receptor beta chain originates from a study of T cells after yellow fever vaccination. Regarding the study as a whole: Most primary-vaccination clones reappeared after the booster (about 97% CD4, about 87% CD8).

A few counts support this clonotype. Its antigen is as yet unknown. Generation of TCR cDNA used 5'RACE template switching (which added a universal primer site and UMIs). TCRdb processed the 5' RACE reads anew with MiXCR; each CDR3 protein has one entry. The sample carries hundreds of thousands of distinct CDR3 sequences, 8.5% to 9% recorded once. CDR1 and CDR2 (germline): MNHEY, SMNVEV (reference sequence). Germline trimming cut 1 base from V and 1 base from J; bases unmatched to any gene: 3. The length of the CDR3 is 16 residues. The receptor's source is a man between 18 and 35 years old who received the YFV17D yellow fever vaccine. Sequenced here: PBMCs, sampled on the day of the first yellow fever vaccination. The rearrangement uses TRBV27 and TRBJ2-2, with TRBD2 matching 7 bases. The CDR3, as DNA: TGTGCCAGCAGTTTATGGGGAGGGCGGAACACCGGGGAGCTGTTTTTT. This encodes CASSLWGGRNTGELFF.